This T cell receptor beta chain was found in a study of control samples from healthy donors and cancer patients. The germline gives CDR1 MDHEN, CDR2 SYDVKM. The CDR3 contains 10 residues. The V and J ends lost 11 bases and 9 bases respectively, with 11 bases between them. The protocol was immunoSEQ multiplex PCR, while the TCRdb copy is restricted to in-frame clones and leaves out a portion. This sample yields roughly 50,000 clones, of which almost 96% are seen a single time; around 1.9% belongs to the top ten. The rearrangement joins TRBV28 to TRBJ1-5; possible D gene TRBD1, 6 bases. The sequenced material came from blood. The origin of this receptor is a woman aged 25 to 39 in good health. As DNA, the CDR3 is TGTGCCGGAGGGGGTCCGCCCCAGCATTTT. This translates into CAGGGPPQHF. Looking up the rest from reference TRBV28 and TRBJ1-5 gives the full variable domain: DVKVTQSSRYLVKRTGEKVFLECVQDMDHENMFWYRQDPGLGLRLIYFSYDVKMKEKGDIPEGYSVSREKKERFSLILESASTNQTSMYLCAGGGPPQHFGDGTRLSIL.